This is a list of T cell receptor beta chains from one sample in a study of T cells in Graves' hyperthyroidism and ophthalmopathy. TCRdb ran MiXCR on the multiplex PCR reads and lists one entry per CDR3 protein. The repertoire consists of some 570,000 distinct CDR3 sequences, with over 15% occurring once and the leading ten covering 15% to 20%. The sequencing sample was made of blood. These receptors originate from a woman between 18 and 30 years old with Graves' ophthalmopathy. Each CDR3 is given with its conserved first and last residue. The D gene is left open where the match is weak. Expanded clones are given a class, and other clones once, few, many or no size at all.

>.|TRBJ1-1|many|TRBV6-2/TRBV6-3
CASSYQGTTEAFF
TGTGCCAGCAGTTACCAGGGGACCACTGAAGCTTTCTTT
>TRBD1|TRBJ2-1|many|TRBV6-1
CASSSDRGGDNEQFF
TGTGCCAGCAGTTCAGACAGGGGTGGAGACAATGAGCAGTTCTTC
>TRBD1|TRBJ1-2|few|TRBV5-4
CASSWGQGEGYTF
TGTGCCAGCAGCTGGGGACAGGGGGAAGGCTACACCTTC
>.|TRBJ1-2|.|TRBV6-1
CASSEIVGAYGYTF
TGTGCCAGCAGTGAAATAGTCGGCGCCTATGGCTACACCTTC
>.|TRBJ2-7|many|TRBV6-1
CASSPYYEQYF
TGTGCCAGCAGTCCCTACTACGAGCAGTACTTC
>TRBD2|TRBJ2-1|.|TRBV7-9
CASSAGLAGPSYNEQFF
TGTGCCAGCAGCGCCGGACTAGCGGGCCCCTCCTACAATGAGCAGTTCTTC
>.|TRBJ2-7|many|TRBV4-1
CASSQEGNSYEQYF
TGCGCCAGCAGCCAAGAGGGAAATTCCTACGAGCAGTACTTC
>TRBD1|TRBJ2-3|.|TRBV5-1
CASSLGPGQGADTQYF
TGCGCCAGCAGCTTGGGACCGGGACAGGGGGCAGATACGCAGTATTTT
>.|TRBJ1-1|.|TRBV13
CASSRAPANTEAFF
TGTGCCAGCAGCCGCGCCCCAGCTAACACTGAAGCTTTCTTT
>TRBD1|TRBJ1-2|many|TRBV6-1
CASSVSGTGSYGYTF
TGTGCCAGCAGTGTCTCCGGGACAGGCAGCTATGGCTACACCTTC
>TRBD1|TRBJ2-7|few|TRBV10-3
CAISETGTGGTYEQYF
TGTGCCATCAGTGAAACCGGGACAGGGGGCACCTACGAGCAGTACTTC
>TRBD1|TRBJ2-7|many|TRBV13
CASSETGSYEQYF
TGTGCCAGCAGCGAGACAGGGTCCTACGAGCAGTACTTC
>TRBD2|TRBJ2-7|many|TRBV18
CASSPAGGSHEQYF
TGTGCCAGCTCACCCGCGGGAGGGTCTCACGAGCAGTACTTC
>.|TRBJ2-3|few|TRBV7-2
CASASDTDTQYF
TGTGCCAGCGCTAGCGACACAGATACGCAGTATTTT
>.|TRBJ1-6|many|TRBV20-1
CSGRRVPYNSPLHF
TGCAGCGGGAGAAGAGTCCCCTATAATTCACCCCTCCACTTT
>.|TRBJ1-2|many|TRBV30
CAWSLELYGYTF
TGTGCCTGGAGTTTGGAGCTCTATGGCTACACCTTC
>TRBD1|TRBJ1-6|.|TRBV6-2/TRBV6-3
CASSDDVTGVRPLHF
TGTGCCAGCAGTGACGACGTAACAGGGGTTAGGCCCCTCCACTTT
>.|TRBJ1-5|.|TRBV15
CATSPGGGRQPQHF
TGTGCCACCAGTCCTGGAGGAGGGCGGCAGCCCCAGCATTTT
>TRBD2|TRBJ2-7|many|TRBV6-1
CASRSGTSGAYEQYF
TGTGCCAGCAGATCCGGGACTAGCGGCGCCTACGAGCAGTACTTC
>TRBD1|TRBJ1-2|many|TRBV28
CASYLTGDGYTF
TGTGCCAGCTACCTTACAGGGGATGGCTACACCTTC
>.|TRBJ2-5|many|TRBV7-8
CASSLAVFQGRETQYF
TGTGCCAGCAGCTTAGCGGTTTTCCAGGGGCGAGAGACCCAGTACTTC
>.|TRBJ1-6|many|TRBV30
CAWSEGGRSPLHF
TGTGCCTGGAGTGAAGGCGGTCGTTCACCCCTCCACTTT
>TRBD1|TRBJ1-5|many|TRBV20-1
CSAGTGGQPQHF
TGCAGTGCTGGGACAGGGGGACAGCCCCAGCATTTT
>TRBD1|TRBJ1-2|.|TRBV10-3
CAISPGQGNYSYTF
TGTGCCATCAGCCCGGGACAGGGGAACTATAGCTACACCTTC
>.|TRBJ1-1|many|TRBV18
CASSPRTAGYMNTEAFF
TGTGCCAGCTCACCCCGGACGGCGGGGTATATGAACACTGAAGCTTTCTTT
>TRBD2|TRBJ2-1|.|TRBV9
CASSATSGSGNEQFF
TGTGCCAGCAGCGCCACTAGCGGGAGCGGTAATGAGCAGTTCTTC
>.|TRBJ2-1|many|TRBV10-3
CAISEGLLQFF
TGTGCCATCAGTGAAGGACTACTCCAGTTCTTC
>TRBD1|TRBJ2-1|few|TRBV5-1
CASSLLGQAFDEQFF
TGCGCCAGCAGCTTGTTGGGACAGGCTTTTGATGAGCAGTTCTTC
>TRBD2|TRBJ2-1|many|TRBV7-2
CASSLSAFSGTSSYNEQFF
TGTGCCAGCAGCTTAAGTGCCTTTAGCGGGACCAGCTCCTACAATGAGCAGTTCTTC
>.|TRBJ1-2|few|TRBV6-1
CASSERRGYGYTF
TGTGCCAGCAGTGAAAGGCGGGGCTATGGCTACACCTTC
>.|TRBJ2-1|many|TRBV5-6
CASSLVASPNEQFF
TGTGCCAGCAGCTTGGTAGCTAGCCCGAATGAGCAGTTCTTC
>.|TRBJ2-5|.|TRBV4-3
CASSQGMAAVETQYF
TGCGCCAGCAGCCAAGGGATGGCCGCTGTAGAGACCCAGTACTTC
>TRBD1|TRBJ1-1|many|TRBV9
CASSFGQGGYTEAFF
TGTGCCAGCAGCTTCGGACAGGGGGGGTACACTGAAGCTTTCTTT
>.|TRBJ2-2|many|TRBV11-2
CASSLAAIGELFF
TGTGCCAGCAGCTTGGCAGCTATCGGGGAGCTGTTTTTT
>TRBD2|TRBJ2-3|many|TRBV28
CASSRWAGEGTDTQYF
TGTGCCAGCAGTCGTTGGGCGGGGGAAGGCACAGATACGCAGTATTTT
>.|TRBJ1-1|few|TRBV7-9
CASSFHTVNTEAFF
TGTGCCAGCAGCTTTCATACAGTGAACACTGAAGCTTTCTTT
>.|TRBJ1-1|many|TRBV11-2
CASSLDWNTEAFF
TGTGCCAGCAGCTTAGACTGGAACACTGAAGCTTTCTTT
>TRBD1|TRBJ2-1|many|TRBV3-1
CASSQRTGYNEQFF
TGTGCCAGCAGCCAAAGGACAGGCTACAATGAGCAGTTCTTC
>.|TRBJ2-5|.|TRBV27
CASSHQGYQETQHF
TGTGCCAGCAGTCACCAAGGCTACCAAGAGACCCAGCACTTC
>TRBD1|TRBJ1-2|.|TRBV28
CASSLLGTGYGYTF
TGTGCCAGCAGTTTATTGGGGACAGGCTATGGCTACACCTTC
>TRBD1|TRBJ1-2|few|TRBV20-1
CSARATGGKGYGYTF
TGCAGTGCTAGAGCTACAGGGGGGAAGGGTTATGGCTACACCTTC
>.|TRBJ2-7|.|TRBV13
CASSQSGAPSYEQYF
TGTGCCAGCAGTCAATCAGGGGCCCCGTCCTACGAGCAGTACTTC
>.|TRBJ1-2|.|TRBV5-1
CASSHRLNYGYTF
TGCGCCAGCAGCCACAGGTTAAACTATGGCTACACCTTC
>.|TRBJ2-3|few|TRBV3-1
CASSPEGDTDTQYF
TGTGCCAGCAGCCCAGAGGGAGACACAGATACGCAGTATTTT
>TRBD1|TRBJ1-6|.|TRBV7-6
CASSSDRGASSPLHF
TGTGCCAGCAGCTCCGACAGGGGCGCTAGTTCACCCCTCCACTTT